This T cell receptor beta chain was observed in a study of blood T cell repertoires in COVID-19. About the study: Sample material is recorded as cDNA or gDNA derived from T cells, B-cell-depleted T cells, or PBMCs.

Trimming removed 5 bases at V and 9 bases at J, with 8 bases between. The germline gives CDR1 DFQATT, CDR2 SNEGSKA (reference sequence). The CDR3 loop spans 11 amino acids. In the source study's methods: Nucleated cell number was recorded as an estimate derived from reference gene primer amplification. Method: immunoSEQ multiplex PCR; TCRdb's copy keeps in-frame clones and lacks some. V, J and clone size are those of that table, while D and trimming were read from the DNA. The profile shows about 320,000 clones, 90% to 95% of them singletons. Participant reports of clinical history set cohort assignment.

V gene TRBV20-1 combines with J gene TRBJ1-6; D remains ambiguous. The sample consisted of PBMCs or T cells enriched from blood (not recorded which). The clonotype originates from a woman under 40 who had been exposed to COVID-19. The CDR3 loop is CSAPVGSPLHF. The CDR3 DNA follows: TGCAGTGCTCCGGTCGGTTCACCCCTCCACTTT.